This TCR beta chain was sequenced during a study of blood T cell repertoires in COVID-19 (dated by TCRdb to 2020 to 2021). For the study in its entirety: Collaborator samples came from the United States, Italy and Spain and covered acute and convalescent phases of COVID-19. The material from the prospective study consisted of cDNA or gDNA derived from T cells, B-cell-depleted T cells, or PBMCs. The dataset comprised deeply sampled blood TCRbeta repertoires from subjects exposed to, actively infected with, or recovered from COVID-19. A freely available public database, intended as a resource for researchers studying the immune response to SARS-CoV-2, is where the repertoires were released. Samples came from the ongoing ImmuneRACE study (first 160 participants) plus 1,254 subjects from 6 global collaborators. The sample metadata nearly always contained a de-identified subject ID, COVID-19 status, age in years and sex. Where HLA class I and class II types were available, the types were taken from metadata supplied by the sample provider, not from assay-based typing.

The junction carries 5 bases between V and J, which are trimmed by 8 bases and 4 bases respectively. The CDR3 spans 11 residues, from the cysteine through the phenylalanine. The sequence is cut down to CDR3 DNA, 33 bases in frame from base 1. The germline V gene (reference sequence) gives CDR1 as SEHNR and CDR2 as FQNEAQ. The immunoSEQ Assay, a bias-controlled multiplex PCR, was used to amplify TCRbeta CDR3 regions from genomic DNA. In the paper's pipeline: The number of nucleated cells in each sample was estimated by amplification of reference gene primers within the assay. To quantify the absolute abundance of each unique TCRbeta CDR3 rearrangement, sequence reads were collapsed and filtered. For each sample, productive Simpson clonality was calculated as the square root of Simpson's diversity index across productive rearrangements. As stored in TCRdb, this immuneACCESS dataset retains in-frame rearrangements with V and J assigned. A fraction of the clones does not appear; measured against another copy, unresolved V genes explain less than half of the discrepancy, and the remainder lacks a known reason. V and J calls and clone size are given by that table; D and trimming were obtained from the DNA. A total of about 370,000 clones appear in this sample, 75% to 90% of them only once. The top ten constitute 1% of the sample.

As to this clone: The target of this receptor is not known. No much larger clone is present one base from it, and per-base qualities are unavailable.

General findings and caveats noted by the study authors: The amount of clinical and demographic metadata varied by source and participant and was provided uncurated.

Participants in the prospective study were aged about 18 to 100 years, lived in more than 20 United States geographic areas, and enrolled through a virtual design. To assign participants to cohorts, the prospective study relied on clinical history that participants themselves reported in a screening survey and a study questionnaire. Recovered participants in ImmuneRACE Cohort 3 were defined as having two consecutive negative NP/OP PCR tests, clearance from a healthcare professional, or resolution of symptoms. Each participant in the prospective study had whole blood, serum and a nasopharyngeal or oropharyngeal swab collected by mobile phlebotomists. Additional blood draws and questionnaires over an approximately 2-month period could optionally be provided by prospective study participants. Before DNA extraction, prospective study blood samples were shipped either frozen or at room temperature.

Sequenced: PBMCs or T cells enriched from blood (not recorded which). The sequence was collected from a young man who had recovered from COVID-19. The rearrangement joined TRBV7-9 to TRBJ2-2; the D gene identity is not certain. CDR3 reads: CASGRTGELFF. The nucleotide sequence reads TGTGCCAGCGGGCGCACCGGGGAGCTGTTTTTT.